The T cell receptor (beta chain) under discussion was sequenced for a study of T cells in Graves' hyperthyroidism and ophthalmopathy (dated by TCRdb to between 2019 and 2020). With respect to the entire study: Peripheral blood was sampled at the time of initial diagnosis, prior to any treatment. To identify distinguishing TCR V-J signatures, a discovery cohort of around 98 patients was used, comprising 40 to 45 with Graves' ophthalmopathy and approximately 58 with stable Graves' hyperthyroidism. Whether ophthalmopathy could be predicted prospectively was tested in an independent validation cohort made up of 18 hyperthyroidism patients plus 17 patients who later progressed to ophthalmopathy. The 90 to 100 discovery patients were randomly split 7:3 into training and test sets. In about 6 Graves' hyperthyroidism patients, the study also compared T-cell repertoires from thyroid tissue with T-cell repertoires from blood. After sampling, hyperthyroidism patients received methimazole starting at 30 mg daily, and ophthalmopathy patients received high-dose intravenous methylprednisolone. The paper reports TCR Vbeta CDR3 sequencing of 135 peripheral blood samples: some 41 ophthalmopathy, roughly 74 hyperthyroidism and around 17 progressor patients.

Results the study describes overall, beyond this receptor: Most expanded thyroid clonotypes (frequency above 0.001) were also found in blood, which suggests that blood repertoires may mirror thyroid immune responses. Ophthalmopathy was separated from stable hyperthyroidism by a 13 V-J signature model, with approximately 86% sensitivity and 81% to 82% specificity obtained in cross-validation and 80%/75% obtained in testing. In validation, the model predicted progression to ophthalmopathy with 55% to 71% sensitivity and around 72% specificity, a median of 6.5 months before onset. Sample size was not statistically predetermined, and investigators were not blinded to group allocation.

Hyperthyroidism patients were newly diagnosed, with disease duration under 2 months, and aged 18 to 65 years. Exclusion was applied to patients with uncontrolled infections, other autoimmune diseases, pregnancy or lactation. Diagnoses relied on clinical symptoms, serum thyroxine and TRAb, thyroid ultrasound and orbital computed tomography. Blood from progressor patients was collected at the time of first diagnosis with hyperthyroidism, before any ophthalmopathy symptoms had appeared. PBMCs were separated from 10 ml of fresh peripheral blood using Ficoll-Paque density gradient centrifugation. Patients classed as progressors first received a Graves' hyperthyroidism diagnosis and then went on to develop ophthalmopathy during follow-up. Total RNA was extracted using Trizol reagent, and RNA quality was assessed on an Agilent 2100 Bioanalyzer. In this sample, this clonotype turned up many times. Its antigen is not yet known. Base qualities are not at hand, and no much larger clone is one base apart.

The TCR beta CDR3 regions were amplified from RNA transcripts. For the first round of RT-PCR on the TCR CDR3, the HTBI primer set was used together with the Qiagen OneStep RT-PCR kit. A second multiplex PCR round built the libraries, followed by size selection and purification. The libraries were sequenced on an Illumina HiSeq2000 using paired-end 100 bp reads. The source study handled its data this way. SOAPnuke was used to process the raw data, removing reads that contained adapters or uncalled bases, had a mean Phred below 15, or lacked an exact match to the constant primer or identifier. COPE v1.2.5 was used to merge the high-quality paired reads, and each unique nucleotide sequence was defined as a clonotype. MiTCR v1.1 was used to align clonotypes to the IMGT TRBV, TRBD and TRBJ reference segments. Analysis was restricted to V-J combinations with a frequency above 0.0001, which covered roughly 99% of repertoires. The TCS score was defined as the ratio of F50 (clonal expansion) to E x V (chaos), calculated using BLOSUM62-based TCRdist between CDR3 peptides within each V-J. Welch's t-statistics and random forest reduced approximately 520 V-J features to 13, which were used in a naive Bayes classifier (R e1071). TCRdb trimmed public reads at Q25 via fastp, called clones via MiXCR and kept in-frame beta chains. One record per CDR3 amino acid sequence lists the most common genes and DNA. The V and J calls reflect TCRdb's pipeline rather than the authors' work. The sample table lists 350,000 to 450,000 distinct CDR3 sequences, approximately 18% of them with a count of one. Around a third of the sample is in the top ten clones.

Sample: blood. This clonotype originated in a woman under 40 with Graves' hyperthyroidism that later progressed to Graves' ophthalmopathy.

The sequenced DNA is TGCAGTGCTAGGAGGGGATTTGAGACCCAGTACTTC. This translates into CSARRGFETQYF. The chain is encoded by TRBV20-1 joined to TRBJ2-5; the D call is tentative, TRBD1 or TRBD2, as each matches 5 bases. The germline V gene (reference sequence) sets CDR1 to DFQATT and CDR2 to SNEGSKA. V loses 3 bases, J loses 5 bases, and the germline ends lie 10 bases apart. Spanning cysteine to phenylalanine, the CDR3 consists of 12 amino acids. Of all the DNA, just the CDR3 is kept, 36 bases in frame from base 1.